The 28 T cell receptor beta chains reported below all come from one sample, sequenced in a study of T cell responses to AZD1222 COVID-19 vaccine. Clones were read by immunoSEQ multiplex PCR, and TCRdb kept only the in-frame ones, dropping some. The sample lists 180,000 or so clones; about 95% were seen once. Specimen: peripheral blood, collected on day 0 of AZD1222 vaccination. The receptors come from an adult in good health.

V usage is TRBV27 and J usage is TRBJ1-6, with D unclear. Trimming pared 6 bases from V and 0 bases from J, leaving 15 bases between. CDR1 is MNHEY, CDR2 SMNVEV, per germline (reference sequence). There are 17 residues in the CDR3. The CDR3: CASRRVGPSSYNSPLHF. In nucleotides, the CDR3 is TGTGCCAGCAGGCGGGTAGGCCCGAGCTCCTATAATTCACCCCTCCACTTT.

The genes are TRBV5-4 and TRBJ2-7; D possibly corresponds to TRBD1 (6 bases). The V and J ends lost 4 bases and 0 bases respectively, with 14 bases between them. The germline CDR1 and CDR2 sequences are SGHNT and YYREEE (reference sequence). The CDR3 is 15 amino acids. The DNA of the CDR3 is TGTGCCAGCAGCGTAGGACAGCCGAACTCCTACGAGCAGTACTTC. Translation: CASSVGQPNSYEQYF.

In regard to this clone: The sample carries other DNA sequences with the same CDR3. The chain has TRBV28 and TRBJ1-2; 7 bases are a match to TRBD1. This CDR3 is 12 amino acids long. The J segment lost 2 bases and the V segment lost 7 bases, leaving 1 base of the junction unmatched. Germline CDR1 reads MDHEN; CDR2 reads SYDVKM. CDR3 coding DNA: TGTGCCAGCACACAGGGGAACTATGGCTACACCTTC. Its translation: CASTQGNYGYTF.

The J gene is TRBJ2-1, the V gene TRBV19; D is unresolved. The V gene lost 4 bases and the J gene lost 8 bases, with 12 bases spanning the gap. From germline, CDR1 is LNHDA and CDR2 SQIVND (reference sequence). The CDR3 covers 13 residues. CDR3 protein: CASSRPNLDEQFF. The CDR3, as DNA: TGTGCCAGTAGTAGGCCTAACTTGGATGAGCAGTTCTTC.

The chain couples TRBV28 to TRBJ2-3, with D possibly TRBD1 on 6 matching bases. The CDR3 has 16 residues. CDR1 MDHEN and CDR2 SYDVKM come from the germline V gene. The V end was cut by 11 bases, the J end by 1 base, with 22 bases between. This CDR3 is CAPAEGQIFCTDTQYF. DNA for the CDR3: TGTGCCCCCGCTGAGGGACAAATATTTTGCACAGATACGCAGTATTTT.

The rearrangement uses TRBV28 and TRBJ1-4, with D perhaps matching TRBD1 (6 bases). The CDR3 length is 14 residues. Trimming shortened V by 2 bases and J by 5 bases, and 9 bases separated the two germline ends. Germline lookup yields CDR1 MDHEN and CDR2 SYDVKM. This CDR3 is CASSLQGRNEKLFF. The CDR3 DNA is TGTGCCAGCAGTTTACAGGGGAGAAATGAAAAACTGTTTTTT.

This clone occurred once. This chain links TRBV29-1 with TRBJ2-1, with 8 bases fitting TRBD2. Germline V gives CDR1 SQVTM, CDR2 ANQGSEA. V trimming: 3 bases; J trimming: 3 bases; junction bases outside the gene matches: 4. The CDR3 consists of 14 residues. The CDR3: CSVERLASYNEQFF. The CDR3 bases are TGCAGCGTTGAGCGACTAGCGAGCTACAATGAGCAGTTCTTC.

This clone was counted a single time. The CDR3 spells CASSSFGLAGAFHEQYF. The CDR3 bases are TGTGCCAGCAGCTCTTTCGGACTAGCGGGAGCATTCCACGAGCAGTACTTC. This chain links TRBV11-2 with TRBJ2-7, with 13 bases lining up with TRBD2. The trim removed 4 bases at V and 5 bases at J, leaving 11 bases unmatched. The CDR3 contains 17 residues. The germline CDR1 and CDR2 sequences are SGHAT and FQNNGV.

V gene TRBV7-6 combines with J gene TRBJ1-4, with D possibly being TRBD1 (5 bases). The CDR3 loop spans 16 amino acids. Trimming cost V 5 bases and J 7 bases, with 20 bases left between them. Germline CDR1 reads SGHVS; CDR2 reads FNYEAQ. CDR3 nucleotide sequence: TGTGCCAGCAGCCCCGGAACTACAGGAGGAGGTGAAAAACTGTTTTTT. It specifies CASSPGTTGGGEKLFF. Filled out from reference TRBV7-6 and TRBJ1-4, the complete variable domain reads GAGVSQSPRYKVTKRGQDVALRCDPISGHVSLYWYRQALGQGPEFLTYFNYEAQQDKSGLPNDRFSAERPEGSISTLTIQRTEQRDSAMYRCASSPGTTGGGEKLFFGSGTQLSVL.

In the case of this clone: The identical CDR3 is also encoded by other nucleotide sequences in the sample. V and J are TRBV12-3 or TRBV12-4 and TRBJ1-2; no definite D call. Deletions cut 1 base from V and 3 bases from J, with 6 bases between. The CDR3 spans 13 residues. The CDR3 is CASSLGGDYGYTF. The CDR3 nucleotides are TGTGCCAGCAGTTTAGGCGGGGACTATGGCTACACCTTC.

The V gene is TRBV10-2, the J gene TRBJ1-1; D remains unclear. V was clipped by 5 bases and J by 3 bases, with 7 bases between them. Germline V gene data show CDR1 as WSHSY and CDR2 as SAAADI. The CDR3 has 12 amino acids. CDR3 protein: CASSYVDTEAFF. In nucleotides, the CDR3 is TGCGCCAGCAGTTACGTCGACACTGAAGCTTTCTTT.

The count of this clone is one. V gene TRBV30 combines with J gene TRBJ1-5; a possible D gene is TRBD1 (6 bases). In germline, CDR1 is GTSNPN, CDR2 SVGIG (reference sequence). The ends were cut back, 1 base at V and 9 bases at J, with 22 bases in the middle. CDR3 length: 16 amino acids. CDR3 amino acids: CAWSGDPGGGPGPQHF. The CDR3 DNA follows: TGTGCCTGGAGTGGAGATCCCGGAGGGGGACCAGGGCCCCAGCATTTT.

In DNA form, the CDR3 reads TGCGCCAGCCGCGAAGCGACAGCGAGTAACTATGGCTACACCTTC. It codes for CASREATASNYGYTF. The chain employs TRBV5-1 and TRBJ1-2; D is possibly TRBD1 (5 bases). The CDR3 consists of 15 residues. Per germline, CDR1 SGHRS and CDR2 YFSETQ. Trimming removed 7 bases at V and 1 base at J, with 17 bases between.

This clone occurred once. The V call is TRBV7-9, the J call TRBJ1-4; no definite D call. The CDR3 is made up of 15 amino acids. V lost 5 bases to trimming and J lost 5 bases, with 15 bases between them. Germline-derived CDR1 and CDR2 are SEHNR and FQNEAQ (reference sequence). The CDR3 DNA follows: TGTGCCAGCAGCCCCTACCGGCTATGGAATGAAAAACTGTTTTTT. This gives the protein CASSPYRLWNEKLFF.

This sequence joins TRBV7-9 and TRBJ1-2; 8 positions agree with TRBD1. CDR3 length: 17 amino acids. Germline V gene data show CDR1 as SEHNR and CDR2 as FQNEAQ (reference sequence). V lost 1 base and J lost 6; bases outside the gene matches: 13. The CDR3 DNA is TGTGCCAGCAGCTTAGTAGCTTACGGGAGGACAGGGCATGGCTACACCTTC. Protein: CASSLVAYGRTGHGYTF.

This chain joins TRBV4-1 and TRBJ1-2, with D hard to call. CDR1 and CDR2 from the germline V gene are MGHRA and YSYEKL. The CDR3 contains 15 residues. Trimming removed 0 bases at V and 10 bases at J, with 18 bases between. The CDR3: CASSQDPATLIAYTF. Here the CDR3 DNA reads TGCGCCAGCAGCCAAGATCCAGCGACCTTAATTGCCTACACCTTC.

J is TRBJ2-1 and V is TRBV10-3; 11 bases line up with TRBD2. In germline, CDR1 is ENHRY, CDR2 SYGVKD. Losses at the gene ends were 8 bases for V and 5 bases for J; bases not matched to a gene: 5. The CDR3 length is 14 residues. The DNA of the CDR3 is TGTGCCATCCACGGGACTAGCGGTAACAATGAGCAGTTCTTC. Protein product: CAIHGTSGNNEQFF.

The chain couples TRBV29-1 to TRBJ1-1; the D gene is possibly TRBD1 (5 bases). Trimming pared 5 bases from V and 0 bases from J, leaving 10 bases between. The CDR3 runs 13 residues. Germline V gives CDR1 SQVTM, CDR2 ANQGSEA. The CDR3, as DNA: TGCAGCGTTTTGTCGGGGGTGAACACTGAAGCTTTCTTT. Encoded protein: CSVLSGVNTEAFF.

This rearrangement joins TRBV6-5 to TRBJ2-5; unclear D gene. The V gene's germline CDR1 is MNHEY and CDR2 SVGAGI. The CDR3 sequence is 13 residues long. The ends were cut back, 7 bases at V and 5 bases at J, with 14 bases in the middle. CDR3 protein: CASIGLGQETQYF. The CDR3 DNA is TGTGCCAGCATTGGGTTAGGGCAGGAGACCCAGTACTTC.

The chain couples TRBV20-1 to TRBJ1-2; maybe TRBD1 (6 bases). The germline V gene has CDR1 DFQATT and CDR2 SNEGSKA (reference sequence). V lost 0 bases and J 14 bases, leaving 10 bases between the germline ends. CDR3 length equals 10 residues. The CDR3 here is CSAREQGFTF. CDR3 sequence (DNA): TGCAGTGCTAGAGAACAGGGATTTACCTTC.

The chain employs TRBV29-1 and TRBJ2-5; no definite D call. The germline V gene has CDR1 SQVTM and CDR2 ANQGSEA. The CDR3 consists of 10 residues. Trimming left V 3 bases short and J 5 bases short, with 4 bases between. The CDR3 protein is CSVERETQYF. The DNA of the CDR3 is TGCAGCGTTGAGAGGGAGACCCAGTACTTC.

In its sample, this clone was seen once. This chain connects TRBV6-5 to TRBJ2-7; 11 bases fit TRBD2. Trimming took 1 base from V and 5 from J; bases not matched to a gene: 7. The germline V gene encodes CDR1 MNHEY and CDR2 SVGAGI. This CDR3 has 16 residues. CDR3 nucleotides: TGTGCCAGCAGTTACTTAGCGGGAGGGGGGAACAACGAGCAGTACTTC. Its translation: CASSYLAGGGNNEQYF.

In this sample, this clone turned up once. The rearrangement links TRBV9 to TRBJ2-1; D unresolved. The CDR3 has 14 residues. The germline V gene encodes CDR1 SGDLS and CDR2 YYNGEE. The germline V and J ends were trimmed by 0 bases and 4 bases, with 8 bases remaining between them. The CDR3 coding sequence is TGTGCCAGCAGCGTAGTGAGCGCGTACAATGAGCAGTTCTTC. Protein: CASSVVSAYNEQFF.

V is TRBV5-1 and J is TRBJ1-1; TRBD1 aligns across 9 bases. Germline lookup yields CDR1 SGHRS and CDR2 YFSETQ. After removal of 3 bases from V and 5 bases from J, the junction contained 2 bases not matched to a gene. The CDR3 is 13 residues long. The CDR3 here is CASSWTGVTEAFF. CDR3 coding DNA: TGCGCCAGCAGCTGGACAGGGGTTACTGAAGCTTTCTTT.

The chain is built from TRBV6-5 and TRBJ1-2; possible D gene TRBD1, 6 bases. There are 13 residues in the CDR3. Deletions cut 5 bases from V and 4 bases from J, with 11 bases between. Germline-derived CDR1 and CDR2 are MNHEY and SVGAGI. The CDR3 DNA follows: TGTGCCAGCAGTCACCCGACAGGCTATGGCTACACCTTC. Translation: CASSHPTGYGYTF.

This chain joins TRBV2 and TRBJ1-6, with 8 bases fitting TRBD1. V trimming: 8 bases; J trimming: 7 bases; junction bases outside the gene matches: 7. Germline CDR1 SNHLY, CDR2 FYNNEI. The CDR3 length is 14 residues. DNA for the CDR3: TGTGCCAGCCTACGGGACAGGCCCAATTCACCCCTCCACTTT. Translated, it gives CASLRDRPNSPLHF.

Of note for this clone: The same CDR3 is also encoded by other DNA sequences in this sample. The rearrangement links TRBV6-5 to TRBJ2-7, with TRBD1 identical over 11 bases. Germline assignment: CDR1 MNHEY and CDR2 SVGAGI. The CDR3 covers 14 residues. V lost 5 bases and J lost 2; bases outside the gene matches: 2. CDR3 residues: CASSPGQGAYEQYF. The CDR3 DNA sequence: TGTGCCAGCAGTCCGGGACAGGGGGCCTACGAGCAGTACTTC.

The CDR3 spells CASSDRRGEYNSPLHF. CDR3 bases: TGTGCCAGCAGTGACCGGAGGGGGGAATATAATTCACCCCTCCACTTT. The rearrangement joins TRBV6-1 to TRBJ1-6; possibly TRBD1 for D (6 bases). From germline, CDR1 is MNHNS and CDR2 SASEGT. This CDR3 contains 16 residues. V lost 3 bases to trimming and J lost 4 bases, with 13 bases between them.